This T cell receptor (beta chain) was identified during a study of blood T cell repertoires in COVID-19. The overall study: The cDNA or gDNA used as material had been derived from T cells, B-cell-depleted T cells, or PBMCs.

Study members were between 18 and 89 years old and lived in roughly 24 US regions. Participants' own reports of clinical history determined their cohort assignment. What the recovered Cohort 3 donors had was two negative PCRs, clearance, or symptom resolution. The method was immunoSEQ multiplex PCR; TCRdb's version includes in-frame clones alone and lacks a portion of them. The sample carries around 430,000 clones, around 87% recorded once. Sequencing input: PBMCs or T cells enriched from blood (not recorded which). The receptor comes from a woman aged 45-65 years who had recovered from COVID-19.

The DNA for the CDR3 is TGTGCCAGCAGCCCAGGGACTAGCGGGGTCTCGAACACCGGGGAGCTGTTTTTT. Translation: CASSPGTSGVSNTGELFF. The V gene is TRBV7-3, the J gene TRBJ2-2, with 13 nucleotides matching TRBD2. The germline V gene encodes CDR1 SGHTA and CDR2 FQGTGA. The V gene end was trimmed by 5 bases and the J gene end by 0 bases; junction bases not matched to a gene: 6. The CDR3 extends over 18 amino acids.